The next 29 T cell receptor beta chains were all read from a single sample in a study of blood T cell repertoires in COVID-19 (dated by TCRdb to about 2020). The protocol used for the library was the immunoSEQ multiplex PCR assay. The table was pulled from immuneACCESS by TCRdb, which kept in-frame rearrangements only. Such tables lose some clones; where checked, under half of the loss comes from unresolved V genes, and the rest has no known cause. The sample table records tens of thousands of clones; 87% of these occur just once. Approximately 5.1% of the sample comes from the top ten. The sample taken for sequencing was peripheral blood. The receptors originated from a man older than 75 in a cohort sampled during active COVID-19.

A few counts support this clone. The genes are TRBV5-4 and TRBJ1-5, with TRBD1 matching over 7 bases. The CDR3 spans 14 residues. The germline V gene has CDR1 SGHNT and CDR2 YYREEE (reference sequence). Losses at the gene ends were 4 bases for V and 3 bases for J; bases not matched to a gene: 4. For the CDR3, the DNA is TGTGCCAGCAGCCCTGGGACAGACAATCAGCCCCAGCATTTT. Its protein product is CASSPGTDNQPQHF.

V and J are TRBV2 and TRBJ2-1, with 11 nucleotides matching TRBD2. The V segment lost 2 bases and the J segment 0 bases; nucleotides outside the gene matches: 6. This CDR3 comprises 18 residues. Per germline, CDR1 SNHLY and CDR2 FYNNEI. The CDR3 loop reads CASSERLAGGRSYNEQFF. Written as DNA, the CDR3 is TGTGCCAGCAGTGAAAGGCTAGCGGGGGGACGCTCCTACAATGAGCAGTTCTTC.

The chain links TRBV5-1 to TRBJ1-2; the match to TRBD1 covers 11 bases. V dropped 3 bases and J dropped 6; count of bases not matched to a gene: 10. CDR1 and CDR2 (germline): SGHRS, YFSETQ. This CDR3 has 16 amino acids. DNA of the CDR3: TGCGCCAGCAGCTATCAACCGGGACAGGGGGATGATGGCTACACCTTC. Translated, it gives CASSYQPGQGDDGYTF.

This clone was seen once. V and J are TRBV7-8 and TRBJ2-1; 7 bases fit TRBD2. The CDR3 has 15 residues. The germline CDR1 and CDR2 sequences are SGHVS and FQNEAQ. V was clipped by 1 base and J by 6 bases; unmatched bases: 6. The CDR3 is CASSLVWEGLNEQFF. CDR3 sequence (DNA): TGTGCCAGCAGCTTAGTGTGGGAGGGCCTCAATGAGCAGTTCTTC.

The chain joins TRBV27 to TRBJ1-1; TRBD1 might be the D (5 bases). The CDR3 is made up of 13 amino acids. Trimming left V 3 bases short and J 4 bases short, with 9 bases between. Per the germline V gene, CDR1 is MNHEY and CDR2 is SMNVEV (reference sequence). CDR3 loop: CASSFSGGTEAFF. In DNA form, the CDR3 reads TGTGCCAGCAGTTTTTCCGGGGGCACTGAAGCTTTCTTT.

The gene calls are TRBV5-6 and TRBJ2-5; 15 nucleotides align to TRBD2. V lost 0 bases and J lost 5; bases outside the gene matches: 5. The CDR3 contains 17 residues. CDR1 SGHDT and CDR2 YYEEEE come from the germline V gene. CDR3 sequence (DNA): TGTGCCAGCAGCTTGGGGACTAGCGGGGGGGCCTTGGAGACCCAGTACTTC. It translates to CASSLGTSGGALETQYF.

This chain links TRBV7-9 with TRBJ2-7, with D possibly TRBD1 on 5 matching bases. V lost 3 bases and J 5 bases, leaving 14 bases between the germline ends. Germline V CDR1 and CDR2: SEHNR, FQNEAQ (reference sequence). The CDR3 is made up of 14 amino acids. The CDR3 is CASSFRQGKDEQYF. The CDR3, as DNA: TGTGCCAGCAGCTTCAGGCAGGGAAAGGACGAGCAGTACTTC. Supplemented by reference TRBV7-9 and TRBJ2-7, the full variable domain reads DTGVSQNPRHKITKRGQNVTFRCDPISEHNRLYWYRQTLGQGPEFLTYFQNEAQLEKSRLLSDRFSAERPKGSFSTLEIQRTEQGDSAMYLCASSFRQGKDEQYFGPGTRLTVT.

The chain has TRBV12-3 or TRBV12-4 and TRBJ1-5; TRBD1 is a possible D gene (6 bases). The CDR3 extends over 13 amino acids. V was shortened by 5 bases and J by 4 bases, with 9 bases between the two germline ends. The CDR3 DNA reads TGTGCCAGCAGTCGACAGGTAAATCAGCCCCAGCATTTT. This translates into CASSRQVNQPQHF.

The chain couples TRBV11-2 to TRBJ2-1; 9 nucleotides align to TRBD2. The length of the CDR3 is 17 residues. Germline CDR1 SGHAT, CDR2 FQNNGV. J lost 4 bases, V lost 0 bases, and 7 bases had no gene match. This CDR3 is CASSLDWLAGPYNEQFF. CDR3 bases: TGTGCCAGCAGCTTAGATTGGCTAGCGGGACCTTACAATGAGCAGTTCTTC.

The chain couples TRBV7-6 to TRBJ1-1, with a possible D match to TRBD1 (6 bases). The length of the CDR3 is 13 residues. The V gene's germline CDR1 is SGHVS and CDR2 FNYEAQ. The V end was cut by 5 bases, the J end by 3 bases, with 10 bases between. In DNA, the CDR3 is TGTGCCAGCAGCAATACAGGGTACACTGAAGCTTTCTTT. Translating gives CASSNTGYTEAFF.

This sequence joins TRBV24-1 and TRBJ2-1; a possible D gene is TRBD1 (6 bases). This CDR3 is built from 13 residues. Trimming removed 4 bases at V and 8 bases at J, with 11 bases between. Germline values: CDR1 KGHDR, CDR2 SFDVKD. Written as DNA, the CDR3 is TGTGCCACCAGTGACCCCAACAGGGATGAGCAGTTCTTC. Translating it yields CATSDPNRDEQFF.

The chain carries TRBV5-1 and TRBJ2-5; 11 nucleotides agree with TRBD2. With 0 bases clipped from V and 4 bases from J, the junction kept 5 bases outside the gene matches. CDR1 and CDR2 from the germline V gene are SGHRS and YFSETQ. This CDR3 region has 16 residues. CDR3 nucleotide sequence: TGCGCCAGCAGCTTGGGCATTAGCGGGGGGGTAGAGACCCAGTACTTC. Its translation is CASSLGISGGVETQYF.

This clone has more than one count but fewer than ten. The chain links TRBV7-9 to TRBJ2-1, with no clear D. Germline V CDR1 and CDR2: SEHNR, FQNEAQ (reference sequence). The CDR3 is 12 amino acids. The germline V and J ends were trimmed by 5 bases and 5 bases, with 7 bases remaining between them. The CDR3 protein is CASSNSDNEQFF. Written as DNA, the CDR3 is TGTGCCAGCAGCAACAGTGACAATGAGCAGTTCTTC.

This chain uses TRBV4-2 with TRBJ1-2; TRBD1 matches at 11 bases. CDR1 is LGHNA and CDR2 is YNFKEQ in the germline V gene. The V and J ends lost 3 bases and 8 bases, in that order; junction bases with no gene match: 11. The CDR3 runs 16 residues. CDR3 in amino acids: CASSQALGQGVRGYTF. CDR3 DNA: TGTGCCAGCAGCCAGGCGCTGGGACAGGGGGTAAGAGGCTACACCTTC.

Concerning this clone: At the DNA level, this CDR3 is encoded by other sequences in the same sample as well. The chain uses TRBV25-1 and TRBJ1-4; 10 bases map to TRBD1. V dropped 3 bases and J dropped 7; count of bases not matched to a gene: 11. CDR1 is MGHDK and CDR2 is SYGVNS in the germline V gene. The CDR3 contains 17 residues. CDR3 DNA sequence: TGTGCCAGCAGTGAGACGACCGACAGGGGGCTGAGTGAAAAACTGTTTTTT. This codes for CASSETTDRGLSEKLFF.

CDR3 sequence (DNA): TGTGCCAGCAGCGCCTTTTCCGGGACAGCGGTAGGGGAGACCCAGTACTTC. This sequence encodes CASSAFSGTAVGETQYF. The chain has TRBV5-6 and TRBJ2-5; 7 nucleotides agree with TRBD1. V was pared by 4 bases and J by 5 bases, with 17 bases of the junction left unmatched. The germline V gene has CDR1 SGHDT and CDR2 YYEEEE. The CDR3 length is 17 residues.

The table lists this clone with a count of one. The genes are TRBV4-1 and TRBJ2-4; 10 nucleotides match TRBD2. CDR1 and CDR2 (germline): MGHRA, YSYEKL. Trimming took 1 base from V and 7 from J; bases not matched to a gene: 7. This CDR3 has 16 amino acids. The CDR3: CASSQGASGSGNIQYF. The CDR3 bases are TGCGCCAGCAGCCAAGGAGCTAGCGGGAGCGGGAACATTCAGTACTTC.

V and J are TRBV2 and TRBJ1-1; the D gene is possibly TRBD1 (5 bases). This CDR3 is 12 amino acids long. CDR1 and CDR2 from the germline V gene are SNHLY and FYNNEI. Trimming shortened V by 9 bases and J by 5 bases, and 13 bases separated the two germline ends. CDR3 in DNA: TGTGCCAGGAAAGACCAGGGAACTGAAGCTTTCTTT. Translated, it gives CARKDQGTEAFF.

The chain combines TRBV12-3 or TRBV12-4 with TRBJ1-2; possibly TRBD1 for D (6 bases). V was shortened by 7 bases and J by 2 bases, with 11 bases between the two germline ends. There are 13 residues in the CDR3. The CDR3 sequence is CASNTGTNYGYTF. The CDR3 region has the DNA TGTGCCAGCAATACCGGGACAAACTATGGCTACACCTTC.

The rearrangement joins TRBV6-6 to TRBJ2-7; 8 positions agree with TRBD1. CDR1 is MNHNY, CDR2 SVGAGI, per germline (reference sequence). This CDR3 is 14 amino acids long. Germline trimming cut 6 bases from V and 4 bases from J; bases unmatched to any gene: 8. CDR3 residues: CASRRQGNRYEQYF. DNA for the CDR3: TGTGCCAGCAGGAGACAGGGGAATCGGTACGAGCAGTACTTC.

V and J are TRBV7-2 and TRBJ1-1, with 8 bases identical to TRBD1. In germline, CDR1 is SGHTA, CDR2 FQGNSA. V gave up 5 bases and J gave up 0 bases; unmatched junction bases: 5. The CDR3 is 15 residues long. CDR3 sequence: CASSPGTGMNTEAFF. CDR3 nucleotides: TGTGCCAGCAGCCCAGGGACAGGCATGAACACTGAAGCTTTCTTT.

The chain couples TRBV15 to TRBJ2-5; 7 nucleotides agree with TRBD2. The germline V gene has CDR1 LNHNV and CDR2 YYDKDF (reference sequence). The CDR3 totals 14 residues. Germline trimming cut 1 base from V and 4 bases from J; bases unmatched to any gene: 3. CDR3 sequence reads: CATSRVRGGETQYF. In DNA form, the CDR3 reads TGTGCCACCAGCAGAGTCCGCGGGGGAGAGACCCAGTACTTC.

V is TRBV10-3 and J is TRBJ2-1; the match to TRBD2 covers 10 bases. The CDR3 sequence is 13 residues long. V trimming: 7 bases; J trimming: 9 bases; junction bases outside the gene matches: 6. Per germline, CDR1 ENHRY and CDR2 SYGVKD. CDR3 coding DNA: TGTGCCATCAAAAGGCTAGCGGGGGTTGAGCAGTTCTTC. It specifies CAIKRLAGVEQFF.

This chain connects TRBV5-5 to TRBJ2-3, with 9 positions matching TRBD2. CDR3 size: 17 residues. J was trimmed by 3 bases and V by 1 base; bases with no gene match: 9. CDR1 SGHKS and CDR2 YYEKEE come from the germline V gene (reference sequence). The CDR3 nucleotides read TGTGCCAGCAGCTTGTGGCGGGGGGGCCAAGGTACAGATACGCAGTATTTT. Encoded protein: CASSLWRGGQGTDTQYF. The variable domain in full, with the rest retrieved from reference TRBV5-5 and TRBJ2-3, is DAGVTQSPTHLIKTRGQQVTLRCSPISGHKSVSWYQQVLGQGPQFIFQYYEKEERGRGNFPDRFSARQFPNYSSELNVNALLLGDSALYLCASSLWRGGQGTDTQYFGPGTRLTVL.

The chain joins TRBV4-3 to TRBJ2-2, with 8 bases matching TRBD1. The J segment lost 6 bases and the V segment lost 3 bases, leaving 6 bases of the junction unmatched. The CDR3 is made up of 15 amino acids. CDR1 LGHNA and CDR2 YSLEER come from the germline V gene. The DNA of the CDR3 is TGCGCCAGCAGCCAGCACGGACAGGGCGCCGGGGAGCTGTTTTTT. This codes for CASSQHGQGAGELFF.

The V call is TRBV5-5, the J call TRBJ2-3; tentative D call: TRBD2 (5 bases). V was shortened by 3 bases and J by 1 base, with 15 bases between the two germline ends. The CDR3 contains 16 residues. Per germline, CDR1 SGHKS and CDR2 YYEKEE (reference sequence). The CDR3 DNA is TGTGCCAGCAGCTCGGCCCCCGGGGTGGGCACAGATACGCAGTATTTT. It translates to CASSSAPGVGTDTQYF. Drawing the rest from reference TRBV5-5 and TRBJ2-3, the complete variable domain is DAGVTQSPTHLIKTRGQQVTLRCSPISGHKSVSWYQQVLGQGPQFIFQYYEKEERGRGNFPDRFSARQFPNYSSELNVNALLLGDSALYLCASSSAPGVGTDTQYFGPGTRLTVL.

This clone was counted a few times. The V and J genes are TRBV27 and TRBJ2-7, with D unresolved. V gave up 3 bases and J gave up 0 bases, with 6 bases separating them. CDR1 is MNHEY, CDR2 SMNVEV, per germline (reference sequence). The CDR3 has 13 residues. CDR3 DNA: TGTGCCAGCAGTTTCACAGTCTCCTACGAGCAGTACTTC. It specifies CASSFTVSYEQYF.

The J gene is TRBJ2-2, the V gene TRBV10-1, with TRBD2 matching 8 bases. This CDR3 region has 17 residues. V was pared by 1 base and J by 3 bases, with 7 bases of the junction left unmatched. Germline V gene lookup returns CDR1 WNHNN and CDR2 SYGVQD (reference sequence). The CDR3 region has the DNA TGCGCCAGCAGTGAGTACCCCGAACTAGCGGACACCGGGGAGCTGTTTTTT. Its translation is CASSEYPELADTGELFF.

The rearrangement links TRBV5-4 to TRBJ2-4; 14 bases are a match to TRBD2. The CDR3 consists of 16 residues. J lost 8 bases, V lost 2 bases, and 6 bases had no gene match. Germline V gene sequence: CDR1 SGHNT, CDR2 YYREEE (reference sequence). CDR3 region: CASSFRTSGRIDIQYF. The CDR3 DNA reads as TGTGCCAGCAGCTTCAGGACTAGCGGGAGGATAGACATTCAGTACTTC.